Each of the 11 T cell receptor beta chains below was sequenced from the same sample in a study of shared clonotypes between healthy human individuals. Naivety among CD8 cells was defined by CD45RO negativity and positive CCR7 selection, thereby excluding terminally differentiated effector memory CD45RA+ cells. TCRdb keeps only in-frame clones here, not all; method: immunoSEQ multiplex PCR. The repertoire includes about 820,000 clones, 80% to 95% of them detected once, and more than 20% sits in the top ten. Specimen: naive CD8+ T cells sorted from blood. The receptors stem from a man aged 30 to 39 in good health.

The V gene is TRBV28, the J gene TRBJ2-7; TRBD1 matches 9 bases. CDR1 MDHEN and CDR2 SYDVKM come from the germline V gene. J gave up 2 bases and V 2 bases, and 4 bases lay outside the gene matches. The CDR3 length is 15 residues. The CDR3 region is CASSLMRQGAYEQYF. In DNA form, the CDR3 reads TGTGCCAGCAGTTTAATGAGACAGGGGGCCTACGAGCAGTACTTC.

The chain couples TRBV5-4 to TRBJ1-2; D is unresolved. The germline V gene has CDR1 SGHNT and CDR2 YYREEE (reference sequence). Deletions cut 0 bases from V and 4 bases from J, with 7 bases between. The CDR3 contains 13 residues. CDR3 residues: CASSLDLSYGYTF. For the CDR3, the DNA is TGTGCCAGCAGCTTGGACTTAAGCTATGGCTACACCTTC.

This clone occurred a few times. The DNA of the CDR3 is TGTGCCAGCAGTTCAGGACAGACCTTGTCTGACTATGGCTACACCTTC. It codes for CASSSGQTLSDYGYTF. The J gene is TRBJ1-2, the V gene TRBV27; D might be TRBD1 (6 bases). This CDR3 is 16 amino acids long. Deletions cut 4 bases from V and 3 bases from J, with 18 bases between. The V gene's germline CDR1 is MNHEY and CDR2 SMNVEV (reference sequence).

This sequence joins TRBV5-5 and TRBJ2-1, with D possibly TRBD2 on 5 matching bases. Trimming took off 4 bases at V and 4 bases at J, with 18 bases between the two ends. The CDR3 is 16 residues long. In germline, CDR1 is SGHKS, CDR2 YYEKEE (reference sequence). The CDR3 nucleotides read TGTGCCAGCAGCAGATCTCAAGCGGACCTATACAATGAGCAGTTCTTC. Translation gives CASSRSQADLYNEQFF.

This chain joins TRBV9 and TRBJ2-1; 7 bases map to TRBD2. The CDR3 covers 14 residues. The V gene's germline CDR1 is SGDLS and CDR2 YYNGEE. J gave up 5 bases and V 8 bases, and 10 bases lay outside the gene matches. In DNA, the CDR3 is TGTGCCAGTTCCACGAGCGGGGCAGACAATGAGCAGTTCTTC. Translation: CASSTSGADNEQFF.

This chain connects TRBV7-8 to TRBJ2-1; unclear D gene. Germline-derived CDR1 and CDR2 are SGHVS and FQNEAQ. CDR3 length: 12 amino acids. The V end was cut by 5 bases, the J end by 7 bases, with 9 bases between. The CDR3 is CASSEELNEQFF. The CDR3 DNA reads as TGTGCCAGCAGCGAGGAGCTTAATGAGCAGTTCTTC.

With regard to this clone: The same CDR3 can be traced to other DNA sequences in this sample. V gene TRBV2 combines with J gene TRBJ1-1; unclear D gene. Germline values: CDR1 SNHLY, CDR2 FYNNEI. Trimming removed 6 bases from V and 6 bases from J, with 5 bases in between. The CDR3 contains 10 residues. Here the CDR3 reads CASRGAEAFF. The CDR3 DNA is TGTGCCAGCAGAGGAGCTGAAGCTTTCTTT.

The count of this clone is one. The gene calls are TRBV7-2 and TRBJ2-7; 10 bases fit TRBD1. The CDR3 length is 14 residues. The germline CDR1 and CDR2 sequences are SGHTA and FQGNSA. The ends lost 4 bases at V and 6 bases at J; junction bases unmatched: 6. The CDR3 loop reads CASSSRDRGPEQYF. CDR3 sequence (DNA): TGTGCCAGCAGCTCTCGGGACAGGGGACCCGAGCAGTACTTC.

CDR3 nucleotides: TGTGCCAGCAGCTCCGTCTTGGACAGCTACAATGAGCAGTTCTTC. Its translation: CASSSVLDSYNEQFF. The gene calls are TRBV7-9 and TRBJ2-1, with D possibly TRBD1 on 6 matching bases. Germline V gene lookup returns CDR1 SEHNR and CDR2 FQNEAQ (reference sequence). CDR3 length equals 15 residues. V dropped 4 bases and J dropped 3 bases, with 13 bases sitting between them.

The J gene is TRBJ2-2, the V gene TRBV28, with 10 bases identical to TRBD2. This CDR3 has 22 residues. Germline-derived CDR1 and CDR2 are MDHEN and SYDVKM. After removal of 5 bases from V and 7 bases from J, the junction contained 28 bases not matched to a gene. In nucleotides, the CDR3 is TGTGCCAGCAGTGCCTATATCCTCGGGTTAGCGGGAGGTACAACACTGGGCGGGGAGCTGTTTTTT. This gives the protein CASSAYILGLAGGTTLGGELFF.

The rearrangement joins TRBV27 to TRBJ2-4, with 7 positions matching TRBD1. The CDR3 runs 20 residues. CDR1 is MNHEY and CDR2 is SMNVEV in the germline V gene (reference sequence). V dropped 0 bases and J dropped 0; count of bases not matched to a gene: 14. CDR3: CASSLSGVRQGDLAKNIQYF. In DNA, the CDR3 is TGTGCCAGCAGTTTATCGGGGGTTCGCCAGGGGGACCTAGCCAAAAACATTCAGTACTTC.